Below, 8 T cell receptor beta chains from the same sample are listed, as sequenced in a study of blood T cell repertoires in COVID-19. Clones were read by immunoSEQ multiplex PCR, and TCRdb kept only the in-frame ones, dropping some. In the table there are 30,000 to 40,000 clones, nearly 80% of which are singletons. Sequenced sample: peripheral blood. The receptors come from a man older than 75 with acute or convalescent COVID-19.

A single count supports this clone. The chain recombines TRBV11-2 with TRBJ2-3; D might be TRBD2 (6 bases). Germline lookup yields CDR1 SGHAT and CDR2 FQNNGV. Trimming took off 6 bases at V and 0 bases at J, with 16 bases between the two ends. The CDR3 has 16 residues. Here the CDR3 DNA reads TGTGCCAGCAGTGGGGGAGTAGCGGTTAGCACAGATACGCAGTATTTT. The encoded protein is CASSGGVAVSTDTQYF.

This CDR3 reads CASSADRTNYGYTF. DNA of the CDR3: TGTGCCAGCAGCGCCGACAGGACCAACTATGGCTACACCTTC. The rearrangement links TRBV5-4 to TRBJ1-2, with a tentative D call TRBD1 (6 bases). CDR1 and CDR2 (germline): SGHNT, YYREEE (reference sequence). Trimming shortened V by 4 bases and J by 2 bases, and 12 bases separated the two germline ends. The CDR3 consists of 14 residues.

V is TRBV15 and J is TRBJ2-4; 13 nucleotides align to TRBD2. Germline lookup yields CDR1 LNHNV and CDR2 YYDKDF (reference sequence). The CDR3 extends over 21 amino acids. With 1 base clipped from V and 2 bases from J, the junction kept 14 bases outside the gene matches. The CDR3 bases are TGTGCCACCAGCAGAGGCCTCGCGGGACTAGCGGGACCCGGGACCAAAAACATTCAGTACTTC. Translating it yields CATSRGLAGLAGPGTKNIQYF.

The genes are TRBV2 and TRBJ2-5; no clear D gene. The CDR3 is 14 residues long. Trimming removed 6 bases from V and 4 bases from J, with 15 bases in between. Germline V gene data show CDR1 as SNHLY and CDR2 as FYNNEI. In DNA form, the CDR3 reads TGTGCCAGCAGAGATACTGTCGCTTCAGAGACCCAGTACTTC. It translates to CASRDTVASETQYF.

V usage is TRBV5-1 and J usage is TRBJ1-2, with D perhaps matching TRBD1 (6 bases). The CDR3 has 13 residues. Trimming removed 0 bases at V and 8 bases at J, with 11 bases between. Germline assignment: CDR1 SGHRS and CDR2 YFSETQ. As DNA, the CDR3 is TGCGCCAGCAGCTTGGTAGGGACAAACGGCTACACCTTC. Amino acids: CASSLVGTNGYTF.

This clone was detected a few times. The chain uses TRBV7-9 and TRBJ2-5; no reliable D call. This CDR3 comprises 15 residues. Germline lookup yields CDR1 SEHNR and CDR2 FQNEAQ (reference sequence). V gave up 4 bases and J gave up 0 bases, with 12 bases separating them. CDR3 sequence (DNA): TGTGCCAGCAGCTCACGACTCACCTACCAAGAGACCCAGTACTTC. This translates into CASSSRLTYQETQYF. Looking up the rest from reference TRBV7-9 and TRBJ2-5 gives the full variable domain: DTGVSQNPRHKITKRGQNVTFRCDPISEHNRLYWYRQTLGQGPEFLTYFQNEAQLEKSRLLSDRFSAERPKGSFSTLEIQRTEQGDSAMYLCASSSRLTYQETQYFGPGTRLLVL.

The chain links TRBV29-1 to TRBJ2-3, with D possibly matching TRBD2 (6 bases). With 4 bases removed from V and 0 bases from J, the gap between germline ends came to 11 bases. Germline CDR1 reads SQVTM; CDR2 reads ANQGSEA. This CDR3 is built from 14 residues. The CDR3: CSVVKGTSTDTQYF. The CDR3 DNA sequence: TGCAGCGTTGTTAAGGGGACTAGCACAGATACGCAGTATTTT.

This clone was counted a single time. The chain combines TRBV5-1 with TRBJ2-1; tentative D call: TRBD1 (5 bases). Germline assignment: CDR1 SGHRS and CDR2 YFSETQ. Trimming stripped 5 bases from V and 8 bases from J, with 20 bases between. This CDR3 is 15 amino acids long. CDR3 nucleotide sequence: TGCGCCAGCAGATCACAGGCGCAAGTACTGGATGAGCAGTTCTTC. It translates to CASRSQAQVLDEQFF.